Presented here are 6 T cell receptor beta chains from one specimen sequenced in a study of blood T cell repertoires in COVID-19. Here immunoSEQ multiplex PCR was the method, and the copy in TCRdb shows in-frame clones only, minus some. The sample contains 300,000 to 400,000 clones, more than 75% of which appear only once. The source material was PBMCs or T cells enriched from blood (not recorded which). These receptors were taken from a woman aged 25-40 years with acute COVID-19.

The rearrangement links TRBV7-3 to TRBJ1-1, with TRBD1 as a possible D gene (6 bases). Per germline, CDR1 SGHTA and CDR2 FQGTGA. This CDR3 comprises 11 residues. V lost 8 bases and J lost 5, with 9 bases in between. The CDR3 loop reads CASRQGTEAFF. In DNA, the CDR3 is TGTGCCAGCCGTCAGGGGACTGAAGCTTTCTTT. Full variable domain (missing parts from reference TRBV7-3 and TRBJ1-1): GAGVSQTPSNKVTEKGKYVELRCDPISGHTALYWYRQSLGQGPEFLIYFQGTGAADDSGLPNDRFFAVRPEGSVSTLKIQRTERGDSAVYLCASRQGTEAFFGQGTRLTVV.

The V gene is TRBV4-1, the J gene TRBJ1-5; maybe TRBD1 (5 bases). Trimming shortened V by 1 base and J by 4 bases, and 8 bases separated the two germline ends. The CDR3 loop spans 14 amino acids. Per germline, CDR1 MGHRA and CDR2 YSYEKL. The CDR3 DNA is TGCGCCAGCAGCCAAGCCCGGGGGAATCAGCCCCAGCATTTT. It encodes CASSQARGNQPQHF.

Worth noting for this clone: The sample has other DNA sequences that encode this CDR3 too. This chain joins TRBV7-9 and TRBJ1-1; 7 positions agree with TRBD1. The V and J ends lost 5 bases and 3 bases, in that order; junction bases with no gene match: 3. Per germline, CDR1 SEHNR and CDR2 FQNEAQ (reference sequence). There are 13 residues in the CDR3. The CDR3 loop is CASSLTGDTEAFF. DNA of the CDR3: TGTGCCAGCAGCCTAACAGGGGACACTGAAGCTTTCTTT.

The rearrangement joins TRBV4-1 to TRBJ2-1, with 8 nucleotides matching TRBD2. Germline CDR1 and CDR2: MGHRA and YSYEKL. V shed 3 bases, J shed 9 bases, and the junction held 13 bases outside the gene matches. This CDR3 is built from 16 residues. The CDR3 DNA is TGCGCCAGCAGCCATCTAGGCGGGGGGCCATTATTTGAGCAGTTCTTC. This gives the protein CASSHLGGGPLFEQFF.

The J gene is TRBJ1-2, the V gene TRBV24-1, with a possible D match to TRBD1 (5 bases). Germline V gene lookup returns CDR1 KGHDR and CDR2 SFDVKD. V lost 3 bases and J 3 bases, leaving 13 bases between the germline ends. This CDR3 spans 15 amino acids. CDR3 DNA sequence: TGTGCCACCAGTGATCCAGGGCTGGCGGACTATGGCTACACCTTC. Protein product: CATSDPGLADYGYTF.

The chain uses TRBV19 and TRBJ1-4, with 9 bases lining up with TRBD1. J gave up 2 bases and V 5 bases, and 3 bases lay outside the gene matches. CDR3 size: 15 residues. Per the germline V gene, CDR1 is LNHDA and CDR2 is SQIVND (reference sequence). CDR3 region: CASSLQGATNEKLFF. CDR3 DNA sequence: TGTGCCAGTAGTTTACAGGGGGCCACTAATGAAAAACTGTTTTTT. Together with reference TRBV19 and TRBJ1-4, the CDR3 gives the full variable domain: DGGITQSPKYLFRKEGQNVTLSCEQNLNHDAMYWYRQDPGQGLRLIYYSQIVNDFQKGDIAEGYSVSREKKESFPLTVTSAQKNPTAFYLCASSLQGATNEKLFFGSGTQLSVL.